This TCR beta chain was observed in a study of Ad26.COV2.S vaccination and SARS-CoV-2 variants. Study-level points and caveats: Possible underestimation of total T cell responses by the TCR breadth and depth analyses was noted. Non-spike TCR breadth did not differ much between vaccine and placebo recipients.

Treatment: over 15 received Ad26.COV2.S at low or high dose, single or two shots; several received placebo; per-sample allocation not given. Following the first vaccine or placebo injection, samples were taken on day 63. Donation came from an adult in Boston who was aged 18-55 years. Only in-frame clones appear in the TCRdb table, and some are missing; sequencing was by immunoSEQ multiplex PCR. In the table there are about 330,000 clones, roughly nine tenths of which are singletons. Of note for this clone: Its target is not known.

This receptor was obtained from a person between 18 and 59 years old who received the Ad26.COV2.S COVID-19 vaccine or a placebo. The material was peripheral blood, obtained in a trial of Ad26.COV2.S vaccine versus placebo.

The CDR3 coding sequence is TGTGCCAGCAGTGAAGTCCTAGCCCGGCAGTTCTTC. This gives the protein CASSEVLARQFF. J is TRBJ2-1 and V is TRBV2; D is perhaps TRBD2 (5 bases). This CDR3 contains 12 residues. The V end was cut by 1 base, the J end by 12 bases, with 10 bases between. From germline, CDR1 is SNHLY and CDR2 FYNNEI.